This TCR beta chain emerged from a study of blood T cell repertoires in COVID-19. Overall study context: The samples span acute and convalescent COVID-19 from the United States, Italy and Spain.

Participants spanned ages 18 to 89 years and resided in roughly 26 US areas. Resolution of symptoms, clearance, or two negative PCRs was present in recovered Cohort 3 donors. Trimming shortened V by 8 bases and J by 7 bases, and 14 bases separated the two germline ends. Germline lookup yields CDR1 MNHNY and CDR2 SVGAGI (reference sequence). The CDR3 contains 12 residues. Sequencing was performed with immunoSEQ multiplex PCR; in TCRdb, only in-frame clones are kept and a portion is missing. The top ten hold roughly 4% of the sample, which has roughly 250,000 clones, approximately 83% seen once. J is TRBJ1-2 and V is TRBV6-6; tentatively, D is TRBD1 (5 bases). Sequenced: PBMCs or T cells enriched from blood (not recorded which). The origin of this receptor is a young woman who had recovered from COVID-19. The chain's CDR3 is CASAVTGGGYTF. CDR3 in DNA: TGTGCCAGCGCGGTTACAGGTGGTGGCTACACCTTC.